This paragraph reports one TCR beta chain. The specificity of this receptor is unknown. The input lacks base qualities; no much larger clone sits a single base away. For each enrolled patient, mismatch repair deficiency was established using either polymerase chain reaction or immunohistochemistry. TCR sequencing was carried out for three patients who responded to pembrolizumab therapy. The phase II trial prospectively tested pembrolizumab PD-1 blockade in advanced mismatch repair-deficient cancers regardless of tissue of origin. Serial peripheral blood T cell samples were collected before and at multiple times after starting PD-1 blockade. Blood sampling time points were reported as weeks after the first dose of pembrolizumab. The method was the immunoSEQ multiplex PCR assay. TCRdb re-hosts the immuneACCESS table, in-frame sequences only. Its copies lack some clones; in the studies checked, an unresolved V gene accounts for under half of them, and the cause for the rest is not known. The sample table records 100,000 to 150,000 clones; roughly 90% of these occur just once. Approximately 12% of the sample belongs to the ten largest clones.

The CDR3, cysteine through phenylalanine, is 13 amino acids long. Only CDR3 DNA remains: 39 bases, in frame from the first base. Looking up the germline V gene yields CDR1 MNHEY and CDR2 SVGAGI. V was cut back by 2 bases and J by 4 bases, leaving a gap of 8 bases between them. The data were taken from a study of PD-1 blockade in mismatch repair-deficient tumors (dated by TCRdb to 2016 to 2017). Broadly, across the study: Between September 2013 and late 2016, the trial enrolled roughly 85 consecutive patients with about twelve mismatch repair-deficient cancer types, every one of whom had been previously treated and was progressing. Tumor-associated T cell clones were tracked in the peripheral blood of patients responding to PD-1 blockade by deep sequencing of TCR CDR3 regions. Paper-wide results and their limitations: After pembrolizumab, tumor-resident clones, which were often undetectable in blood before treatment, expanded rapidly and then contracted, generally ahead of radiologic responses.

This material consisted of peripheral blood, taken almost 74 weeks after starting pembrolizumab. The source of this sequence is an adult with mismatch repair-deficient cancer. This sequence uses TRBV6-5 and TRBJ1-1; no D gene is confidently identified. Here the CDR3 is given as CASSYKESTEAFF. The nucleotides read TGTGCCAGCAGTTACAAGGAAAGCACTGAAGCTTTCTTT.